This TCR beta chain was captured by sequencing in a study of OX40 agonist ivuxolimab in advanced cancers. For context, the study as a whole: Ivuxolimab was an agonistic, fully human IgG2 monoclonal antibody directed against OX40 (CD134), a costimulatory receptor. The paper reports the monotherapy dose-escalation portion (N of about 47 patients) of the phase I ivuxolimab trial. Partial responses occurred in three dose-escalation patients: two with cutaneous melanoma and one with hepatocellular carcinoma. Prior anti-PD-1, anti-PD-L1 or anti-CTLA-4 therapy was permitted, and checkpoint inhibitors had been received by under 50% of dose-escalation patients. Of the approximately 54 patients in dose escalation, 19 had hepatocellular carcinoma, about 15 had melanoma, 9 had renal cell carcinoma and 9 had head and neck cancer. Peripheral TCRbeta sequencing was intended to test whether TCR sequence diversity was altered and clonal T-cell expansion was caused by ivuxolimab. In the dose-escalation cohort, 82.7% of patients were male, and the mean age was roughly 60 years, with a range of roughly 20 to 79. Intravenous ivuxolimab was administered to patients every 2 weeks at six dose levels: 0.01, 0.1, 0.3, 1.5, 3 and 10 mg/kg.

Results the study describes overall, beyond this receptor: After ivuxolimab, more expanded clones were found on average in CD8+ T cells than in CD4+ T cells. Clonal expansion of both CD4+ and CD8+ blood T cells was observed from baseline to week 6 at doses 0.1 to 3.0 mg/kg. Low levels of normalized T-cell clonal expansion were also shown by some nonresponding patients. In partial responders in the 0.1-3.0 mg/kg groups, normalized peripheral clonal expansion was found to be among the lowest, especially among CD8+ T cells. The antigen specificity of the peripheral T cells that underwent clonal expansion was not determined.

This clone appeared once. Its specific antigen is unknown. No base qualities exist here, and no much larger clone lies one base off it. The trial excluded patients who had a history of autoimmune disease or who were on systemic immunosuppression. Peripheral blood for TCR sequencing was collected from all dose cohorts at baseline, on cycle 4 day 1, and on cycle 7 day 1. The samples were taken from a phase I, first-in-human, multicenter, open-label dose-escalation trial of ivuxolimab. Adults with locally advanced or metastatic melanoma, renal cell carcinoma, hepatocellular carcinoma or head and neck squamous cell carcinoma were enrolled in the trial. Before TCR sequencing, CD4+ T cells and CD8+ T cells from peripheral blood were sorted into separate populations. Trimming at the junction amounts to 7 bases on V and 2 bases on J, and the germline ends lie 14 bases apart. From a lookup of the germline V gene, CDR1 and CDR2 are SQVTM and ANQGSEA. The CDR3, cysteine through phenylalanine, is 13 amino acids long. The retained sequence is limited to the CDR3, 39 bases, with the frame set at the first base.

To sequence the TCRbeta CDR3 region, genomic DNA was isolated from the sorted cells. The immunoSEQ Assay was used for sequencing of TCRbeta CDR3 regions. TCRdb provides this immuneACCESS table in a form limited to in-frame rearrangements. Some clones are lacking; in checked studies, under half of them reflect an unresolved V gene, and why the rest are absent is not known. The sample table contains 25,000 to 35,000 clones; only one count was recorded for 84% of them. The top ten hold over 15% of the sample. The sequences come from CD4+ or CD8+ T cells sorted from blood, collected in a trial of the OX40 agonist ivuxolimab. The receptor's source is an adult with an advanced solid tumor such as melanoma, head and neck, liver or kidney cancer. This chain joins TRBV29-1 to TRBJ1-2, and TRBD1 may be the D gene, going by 6 matching bases. This receptor has the CDR3 CSAWGGANYGYTF. The DNA sequence is given as TGCAGCGCCTGGGGGGGGGCGAACTATGGCTACACCTTC.